This entry lists 5 T cell receptor beta chains sequenced from one sample in a study of cytomegalovirus exposure and HLA in healthy donors. Primers included in the PCR were 60 Vbeta and 13 Jbeta primers. Produced via immunoSEQ multiplex PCR; TCRdb's table is partial and in-frame only. Of roughly 150,000 clones in the sample, approximately 79% were seen once. The material sequenced was PBMCs. The receptor source for this set is a woman aged 50 to 60 in good health and CMV-seropositive.

The chain recombines TRBV2 with TRBJ1-2, with TRBD1 matching 11 bases. Trimming cost V 11 bases and J 3 bases; bases outside gene matches: 2. From germline, CDR1 is SNHLY and CDR2 FYNNEI. This CDR3 spans 12 amino acids. The CDR3 protein is CAGQGADYGYTF. Here the CDR3 DNA reads TGTGCCGGACAGGGGGCCGACTATGGCTACACCTTC.

This chain connects TRBV5-1 to TRBJ1-1, with 7 bases lining up with TRBD1. The CDR3 contains 14 residues. CDR1 and CDR2 from the germline V gene are SGHRS and YFSETQ. V was pared by 2 bases and J by 5 bases, with 6 bases of the junction left unmatched. CDR3: CASSFEGAGTEAFF. Written as DNA, the CDR3 is TGCGCCAGCAGCTTCGAGGGGGCAGGGACTGAAGCTTTCTTT.

The chain uses TRBV21-1 and TRBJ2-3; the table's D call TRBD1 went unverified against the DNA. TRBV21-1 is given as a pseudogene. CDR3 size: 14 residues. CDR3 in amino acids: CASSGTGSTDTQYF. For the CDR3, the DNA is TGTGCCAGCAGCGGGACAGGTAGCACAGATACGCAGTATTTT.

V is TRBV5-4 and J is TRBJ2-2; 8 bases map to TRBD2. CDR1 SGHNT and CDR2 YYREEE come from the germline V gene (reference sequence). Losses at the gene ends were 9 bases for V and 4 bases for J; bases not matched to a gene: 8. This CDR3 contains 14 residues. The CDR3, as DNA: TGTGCCATCCGAGCGGGGGAGGGCACCGGGGAGCTGTTTTTT. It specifies CAIRAGEGTGELFF.

This chain links TRBV29-1 with TRBJ2-3; TRBD2 matches at 8 bases. The CDR3 is 14 residues long. Germline CDR1 and CDR2: SQVTM and ANQGSEA. The V and J ends lost 3 bases and 3 bases, in that order; junction bases with no gene match: 5. The CDR3 DNA is TGCAGCGTTGATAGCGGGGTGAAAACAGATACGCAGTATTTT. Translated: CSVDSGVKTDTQYF.